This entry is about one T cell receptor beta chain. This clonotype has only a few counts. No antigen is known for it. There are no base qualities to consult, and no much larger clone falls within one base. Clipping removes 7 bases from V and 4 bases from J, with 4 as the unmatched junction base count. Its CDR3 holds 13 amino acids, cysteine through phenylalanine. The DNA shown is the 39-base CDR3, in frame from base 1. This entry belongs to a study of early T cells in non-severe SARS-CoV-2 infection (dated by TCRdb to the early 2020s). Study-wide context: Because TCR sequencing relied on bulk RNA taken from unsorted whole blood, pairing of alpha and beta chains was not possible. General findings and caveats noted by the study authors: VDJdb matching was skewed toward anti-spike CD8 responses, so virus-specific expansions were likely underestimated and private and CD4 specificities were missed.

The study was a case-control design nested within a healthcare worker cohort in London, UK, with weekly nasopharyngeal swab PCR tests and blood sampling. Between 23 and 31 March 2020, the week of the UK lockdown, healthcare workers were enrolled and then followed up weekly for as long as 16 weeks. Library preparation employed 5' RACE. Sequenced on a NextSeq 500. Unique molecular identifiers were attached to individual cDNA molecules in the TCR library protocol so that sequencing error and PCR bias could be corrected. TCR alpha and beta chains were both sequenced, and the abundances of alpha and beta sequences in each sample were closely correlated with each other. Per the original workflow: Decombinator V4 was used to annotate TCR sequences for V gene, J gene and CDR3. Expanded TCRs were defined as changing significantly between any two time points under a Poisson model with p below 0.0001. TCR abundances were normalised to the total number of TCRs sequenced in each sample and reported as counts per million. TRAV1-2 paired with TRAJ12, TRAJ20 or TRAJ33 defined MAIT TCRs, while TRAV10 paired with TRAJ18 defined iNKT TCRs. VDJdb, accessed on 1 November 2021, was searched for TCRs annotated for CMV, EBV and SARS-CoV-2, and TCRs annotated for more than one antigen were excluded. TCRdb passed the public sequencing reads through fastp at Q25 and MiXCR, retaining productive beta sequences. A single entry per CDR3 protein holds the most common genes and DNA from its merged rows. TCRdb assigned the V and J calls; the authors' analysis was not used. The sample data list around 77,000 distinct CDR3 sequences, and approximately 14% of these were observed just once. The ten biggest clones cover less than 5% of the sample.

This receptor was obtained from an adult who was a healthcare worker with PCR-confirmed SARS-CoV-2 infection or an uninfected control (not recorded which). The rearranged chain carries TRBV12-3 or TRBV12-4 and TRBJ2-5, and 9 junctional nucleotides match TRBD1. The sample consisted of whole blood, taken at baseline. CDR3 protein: CASNTGGRETQYF. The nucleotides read TGTGCCAGCAATACAGGGGGCAGAGAGACCCAGTACTTC.